The sequence of this T cell receptor (beta chain) was determined in a study of blood T cell repertoires in COVID-19. Study information: Donors in the United States, Italy and Spain gave samples during acute or convalescent COVID-19. The analysed material was cDNA or gDNA that came from T cells, B-cell-depleted T cells, or PBMCs.

In assigning cohorts, the study relied on participant-reported clinical history. The CDR3 totals 16 residues. With 2 bases removed from V and 4 bases from J, the gap between germline ends came to 14 bases. From germline, CDR1 is SGHVS and CDR2 FQNEAQ. Original data processing: Cell counts per sample came from amplifying reference gene primers. The method was immunoSEQ multiplex PCR; TCRdb's version includes in-frame clones alone and lacks a portion of them. V and J calls and clone size are given by that table; D and trimming were obtained from the DNA. The sample includes hundreds of thousands of clones, around 87% of them seen just once.

This receptor was taken from a woman under 30 with acute COVID-19. The sample taken for sequencing was PBMCs or T cells enriched from blood (not recorded which). The chain employs TRBV7-8 and TRBJ1-4; D might be TRBD1 (5 bases). The CDR3 DNA reads as TGTGCCAGCAGCTTATTTGGTACAGGCCTTAATGAAAAACTGTTTTTT. This translates into CASSLFGTGLNEKLFF.